The present T cell receptor (beta chain) was sequenced within a study of T-cell reconstitution after alpha-beta-depleted transplantation in children. Germline CDR1 and CDR2: MGHRA and YSYEKL. The CDR3 contains 16 residues. Trimming removed 5 bases from V and 5 bases from J, with 21 bases in between. This clonotype was picked up a small number of times. During its preparation, the TCRbeta library received unique molecular identifiers. TCRdb recomputed calls from the PCR reads with MiXCR, one row per CDR3 protein. Of hundreds of thousands of distinct CDR3 sequences in the sample, 13% were seen once. V gene TRBV4-1 combines with J gene TRBJ1-2, with unresolved D. Here the sequenced sample was PBMCs, taken from the stem cell graft. The origin of this receptor is a human donor who donated a stem cell graft to a child with Fanconi anemia. CDR3 sequence (DNA): TGCGCCAGCAGCATCCGGACTCCCGTAGAAGGTTATGGCTACACCTTC. Translated: CASSIRTPVEGYGYTF.